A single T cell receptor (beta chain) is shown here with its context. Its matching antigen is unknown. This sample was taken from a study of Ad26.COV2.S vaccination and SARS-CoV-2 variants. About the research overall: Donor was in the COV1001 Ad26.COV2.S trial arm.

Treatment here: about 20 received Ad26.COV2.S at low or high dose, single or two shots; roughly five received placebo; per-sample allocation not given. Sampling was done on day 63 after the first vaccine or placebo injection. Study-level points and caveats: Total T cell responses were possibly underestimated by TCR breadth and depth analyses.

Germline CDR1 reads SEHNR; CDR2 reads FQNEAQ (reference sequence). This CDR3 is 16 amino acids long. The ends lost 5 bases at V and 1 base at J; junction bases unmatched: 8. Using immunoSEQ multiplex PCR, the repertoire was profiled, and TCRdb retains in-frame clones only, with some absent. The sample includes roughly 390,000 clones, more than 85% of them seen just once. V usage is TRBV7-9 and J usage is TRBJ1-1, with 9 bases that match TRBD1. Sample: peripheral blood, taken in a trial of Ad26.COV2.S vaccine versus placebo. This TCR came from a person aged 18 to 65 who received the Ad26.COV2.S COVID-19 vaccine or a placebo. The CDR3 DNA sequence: TGTGCCAGCAGCCATAGGACAGGGGCCAAGAACACTGAAGCTTTCTTT. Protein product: CASSHRTGAKNTEAFF.